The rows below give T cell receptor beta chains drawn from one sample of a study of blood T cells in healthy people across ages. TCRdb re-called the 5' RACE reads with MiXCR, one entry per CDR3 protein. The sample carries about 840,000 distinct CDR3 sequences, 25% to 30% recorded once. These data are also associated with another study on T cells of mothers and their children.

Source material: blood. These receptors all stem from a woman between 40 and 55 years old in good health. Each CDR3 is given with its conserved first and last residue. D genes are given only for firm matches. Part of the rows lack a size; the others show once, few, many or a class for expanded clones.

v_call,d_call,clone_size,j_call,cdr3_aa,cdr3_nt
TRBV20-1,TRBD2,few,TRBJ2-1,CSARGLAGTYNEQFF,TGCAGTGCGAGGGGACTAGCGGGGACTTACAATGAGCAGTTCTTC
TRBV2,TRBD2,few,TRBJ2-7,CASKPGLAAYEQYF,TGTGCCAGCAAACCGGGACTAGCGGCCTACGAGCAGTACTTC
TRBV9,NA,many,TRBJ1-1,CASSGGRAEAFF,TGTGCCAGCAGCGGGGGGAGGGCTGAAGCTTTCTTT
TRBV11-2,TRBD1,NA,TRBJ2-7,CASSPHQQGTYEQYF,TGTGCCAGCAGCCCCCATCAACAGGGGACCTACGAGCAGTACTTC
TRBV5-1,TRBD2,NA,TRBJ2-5,CASSSSGGASETRYF,TGCGCCAGCAGCTCGAGCGGGGGGGCCTCAGAGACCCGGTACTTC
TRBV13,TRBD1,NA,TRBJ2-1,CASSLEKFGTGVDEQFF,TGTGCCAGCAGCTTAGAAAAGTTTGGGACAGGGGTCGATGAGCAGTTCTTC
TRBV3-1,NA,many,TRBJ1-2,CASSQDYGGYTF,TGTGCCAGCAGCCAAGATTACGGGGGCTACACCTTC
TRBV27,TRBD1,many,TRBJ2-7,CASSLSGQGGGEQYF,TGTGCCAGCAGTTTATCGGGACAGGGAGGTGGCGAGCAGTACTTC
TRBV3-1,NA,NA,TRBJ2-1,CASSQGHERRDEQFF,TGTGCCAGCAGCCAAGGACACGAGCGTAGGGATGAGCAGTTCTTC
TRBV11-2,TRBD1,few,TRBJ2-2,CASSFMTGRNTGELFF,TGTGCCAGCAGCTTCATGACAGGGAGGAACACCGGGGAGCTGTTTTTT
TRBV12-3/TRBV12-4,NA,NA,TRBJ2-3,CASSSAPGTDTQYF,TGTGCCAGCAGTTCGGCCCCGGGCACAGATACGCAGTATTTT
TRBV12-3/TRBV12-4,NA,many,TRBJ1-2,CASSRTGSGYTF,TGTGCCAGCAGTCGAACAGGGTCAGGCTACACCTTC
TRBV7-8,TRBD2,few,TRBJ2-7,CASSFSSGDPYEQYF,TGTGCCAGCAGCTTCTCTAGCGGGGACCCCTACGAGCAGTACTTC
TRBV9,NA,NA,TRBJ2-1,CASSVIIGAALFF,TGTGCCAGCAGCGTTATCATCGGAGCAGCTCTGTTCTTC
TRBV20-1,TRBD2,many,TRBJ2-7,CSASDSGGYEQYF,TGCAGTGCTAGTGATAGCGGGGGGTACGAGCAGTACTTC
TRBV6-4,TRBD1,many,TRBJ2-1,CASSEETGGYNEQFF,TGTGCCAGCAGTGAAGAAACAGGGGGCTACAATGAGCAGTTCTTC
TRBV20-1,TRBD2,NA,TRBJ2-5,CSARDGGDPQETQYF,TGCAGTGCTAGAGATGGGGGGGACCCTCAAGAGACTCAGTACTTC
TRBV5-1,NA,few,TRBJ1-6,CASSLGPPGLYNSPLHF,TGCGCCAGCAGCTTGGGTCCGCCAGGCCTCTATAATTCACCCCTCCACTTT
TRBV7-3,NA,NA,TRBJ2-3,CASSAGQLGDTQYF,TGTGCCAGCAGCGCCGGCCAGTTGGGGGATACGCAGTATTTT
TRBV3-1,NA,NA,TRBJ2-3,CASSQGGATTQYF,TGTGCCAGCAGCCAAGGGGGGGCCACTACGCAGTATTTT
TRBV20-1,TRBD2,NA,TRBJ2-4,CSASGLAGGHENIQYF,TGCAGTGCCTCCGGTCTAGCGGGGGGGCACGAAAACATTCAGTACTTC
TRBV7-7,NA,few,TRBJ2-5,CASSTGQFQQETQYF,TGTGCTAGCAGCACCGGACAGTTTCAACAGGAGACCCAGTACTTC
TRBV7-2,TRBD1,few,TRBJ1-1,CASSSRQGWDTEAFF,TGTGCCAGCAGCTCCAGACAGGGATGGGACACTGAAGCTTTCTTT
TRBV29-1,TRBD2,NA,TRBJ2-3,CSGGLAGTSTDTQYF,TGCAGCGGCGGACTAGCGGGGACAAGCACAGATACGCAGTATTTT
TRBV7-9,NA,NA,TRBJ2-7,CASSPLTAQYF,TGTGCCAGCAGCCCGCTGACAGCCCAGTACTTC
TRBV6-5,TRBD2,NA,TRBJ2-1,CASSYSISGGYNEQFF,TGTGCCAGCAGTTACTCGATTAGCGGGGGGTACAATGAACAGTTCTTC
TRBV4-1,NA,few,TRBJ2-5,CASSQVTAAGTQYF,TGCGCCAGCAGCCAAGTGACAGCCGCAGGGACCCAGTACTTC
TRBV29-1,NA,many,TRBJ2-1,CSVEGPPVLINEQFF,TGCAGCGTTGAAGGTCCCCCAGTACTGATCAATGAGCAGTTCTTC
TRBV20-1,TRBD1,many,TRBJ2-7,CSAFGTGAGEQYF,TGCAGTGCCTTCGGGACAGGGGCGGGCGAGCAGTACTTC
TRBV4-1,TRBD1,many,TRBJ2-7,CASSQVAQGALEQYF,TGCGCCAGCAGCCAAGTTGCACAGGGGGCCCTCGAGCAGTACTTC
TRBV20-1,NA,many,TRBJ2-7,CSAREDSTYEQYF,TGCAGTGCTAGAGAGGACAGTACCTACGAGCAGTACTTC
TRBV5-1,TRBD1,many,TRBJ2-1,CASASGTGDYNEQFF,TGCGCCAGCGCCTCCGGGACAGGGGACTACAATGAGCAGTTCTTC
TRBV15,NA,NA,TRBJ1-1,CATSRSGGQVAFF,TGTGCCACCAGCAGGTCCGGGGGGCAGGTCGCTTTCTTT
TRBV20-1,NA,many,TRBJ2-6,CSAPRAPGANVLTF,TGCAGTGCACCCAGGGCTCCCGGGGCCAACGTCCTGACTTTC
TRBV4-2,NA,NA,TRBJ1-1,CASSQGEVNTEAFF,TGTGCCAGCAGCCAAGGCGAGGTGAACACTGAAGCTTTCTTT
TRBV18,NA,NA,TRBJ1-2,CASSPPEAGYGYTF,TGTGCCAGCTCACCACCGGAGGCAGGCTATGGCTACACCTTC
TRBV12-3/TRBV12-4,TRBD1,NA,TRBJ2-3,CAGGGTGRTDTQYF,TGTGCTGGTGGCGGGACAGGGAGGACAGATACGCAGTATTTT